The present T cell receptor (beta chain) was sequenced within a study of shared clonotypes between healthy human individuals. Study-wide results and caveats: Sampling covered blood only; tissue repertoires likely differ.

Turning to this clone: The target antigen is unknown.

Using immunoSEQ multiplex PCR, the repertoire was profiled, and TCRdb retains in-frame clones only, with some absent. The sample yields 180,000 or so clones, 80% to 95% seen once. The CDR3 is 14 residues long. This TCR derives from a woman aged 25-40 years in good health. Sequenced: naive CD4+ T cells sorted from blood. As for subset: CD45RA+ positively selected. The chain has TRBV21-1 and TRBJ2-4; TRBD1, as called in the table, went unchecked against the DNA. TRBV21-1 is termed a pseudogene. The CDR3 DNA follows: TGTGCCAGCAGAGGGGGCGGAGCCAAAAACATTCAGTACTTC. It codes for CASRGGGAKNIQYF.